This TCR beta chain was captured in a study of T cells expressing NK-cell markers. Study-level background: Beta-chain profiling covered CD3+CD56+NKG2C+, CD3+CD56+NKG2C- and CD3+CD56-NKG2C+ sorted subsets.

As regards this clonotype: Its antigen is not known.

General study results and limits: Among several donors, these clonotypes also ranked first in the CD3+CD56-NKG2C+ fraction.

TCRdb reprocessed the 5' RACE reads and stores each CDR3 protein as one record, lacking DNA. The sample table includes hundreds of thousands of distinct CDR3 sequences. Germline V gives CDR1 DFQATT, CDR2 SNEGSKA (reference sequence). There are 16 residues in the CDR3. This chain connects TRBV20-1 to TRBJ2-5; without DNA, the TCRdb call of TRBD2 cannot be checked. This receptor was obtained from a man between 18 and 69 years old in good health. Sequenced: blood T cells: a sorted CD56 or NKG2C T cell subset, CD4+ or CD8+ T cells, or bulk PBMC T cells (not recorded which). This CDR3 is CSARLAGGLYQETQYF.